This record looks at one TCR beta chain sequence and its context. The treatment: roughly 19 received Ad26.COV2.S at low or high dose, single or two shots; about 5 received placebo; per-sample allocation not given. Sampling was done on day 63 after the first vaccine or placebo injection. The data belong to a study of Ad26.COV2.S vaccination and SARS-CoV-2 variants. Only in-frame clones appear in the TCRdb table, and some are missing; sequencing was by immunoSEQ multiplex PCR. The table lists fewer than 500,000 clones, 90% of them singletons. The CDR3 is made up of 14 amino acids. V lost 7 bases, J lost 7 bases, and 17 bases lay in between. The V gene's germline CDR1 is MDHEN and CDR2 SYDVKM.

The TCR was taken from a person aged 18-65 years who received the Ad26.COV2.S COVID-19 vaccine or a placebo. This chain links TRBV28 with TRBJ1-5; maybe TRBD1 (5 bases). The sample consisted of peripheral blood, taken in a trial of Ad26.COV2.S vaccine versus placebo. The CDR3 sequence: CASNPSGRGQPQHF. In nucleotides, the CDR3 is TGTGCCAGCAATCCTTCTGGTCGGGGCCAGCCCCAGCATTTT. Full variable domain (rest looked up from reference TRBV28 and TRBJ1-5): DVKVTQSSRYLVKRTGEKVFLECVQDMDHENMFWYRQDPGLGLRLIYFSYDVKMKEKGDIPEGYSVSREKKERFSLILESASTNQTSMYLCASNPSGRGQPQHFGDGTRLSIL.